This note documents a single T cell receptor beta chain sequence. These data belong to a study of T cell changes during pregnancy in multiple sclerosis. Measured with immunoSEQ multiplex PCR; TCRdb has only the in-frame clones, and not every one. The sample holds 80,000 to 100,000 clones, 80% to 95% seen once. The sample in question was peripheral blood, obtained in the first trimester of pregnancy. This receptor was taken from a female donor with multiple sclerosis, enrolled in a pregnancy study.

The CDR3, as DNA: TGTGCCAGTAGTATCAGCGGTTCCTACAATGAGCAGTTCTTC. It encodes CASSISGSYNEQFF. The chain joins TRBV19 to TRBJ2-1; D perhaps matches TRBD2 (5 bases). Trimming cost V 3 bases and J 1 base, with 7 bases left between them. The V gene's germline CDR1 is LNHDA and CDR2 SQIVND (reference sequence). CDR3 length equals 14 residues.